This T cell receptor (beta chain) came from a study of blood T cells in healthy people across ages. Trimming removed 6 bases at V and 4 bases at J, with 12 bases between. The CDR3 length is 14 residues. Study findings and constraints: Changes seen in expanded clonotypes were possibly confounded by donor CMV status left unknown. Fewer expanded clones and more diversity marked long-lived versus aged donors. Across the age range, TCR beta diversity per million T cells fell in a roughly linear way.

A second PCR of 7 to 11 cycles used a sample-barcoded 5' primer and a J-beta primer mix. In TCRdb, the 5' RACE reads were re-called with MiXCR into one record per CDR3 protein. The table has some 1.4 million distinct CDR3 sequences, roughly 40% seen once. About this clonotype itself: Its antigen remains unidentified.

This clonotype was obtained from a woman younger than 30 in good health. Sequencing input: blood. The chain joins TRBV12-3 or TRBV12-4 to TRBJ2-2; D perhaps matches TRBD2 (5 bases). CDR3 sequence: CASREAETTGELFF. The DNA for the CDR3 is TGTGCCAGCAGGGAGGCGGAGACCACCGGGGAGCTGTTTTTT.